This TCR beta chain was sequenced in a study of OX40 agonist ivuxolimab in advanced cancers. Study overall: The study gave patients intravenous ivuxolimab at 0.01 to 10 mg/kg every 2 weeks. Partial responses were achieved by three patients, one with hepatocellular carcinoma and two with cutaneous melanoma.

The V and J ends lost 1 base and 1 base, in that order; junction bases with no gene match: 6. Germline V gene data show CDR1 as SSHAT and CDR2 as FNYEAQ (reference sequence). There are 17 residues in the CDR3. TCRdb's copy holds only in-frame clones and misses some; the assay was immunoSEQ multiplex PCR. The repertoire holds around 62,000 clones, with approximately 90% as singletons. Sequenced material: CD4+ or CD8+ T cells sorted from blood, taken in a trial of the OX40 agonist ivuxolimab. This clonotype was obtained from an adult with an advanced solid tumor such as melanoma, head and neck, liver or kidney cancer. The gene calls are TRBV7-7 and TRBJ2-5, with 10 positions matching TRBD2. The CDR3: CASSLGRLAGAQETQYF. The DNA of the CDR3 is TGTGCCAGCAGCTTAGGTCGGCTAGCGGGGGCCCAAGAGACCCAGTACTTC.